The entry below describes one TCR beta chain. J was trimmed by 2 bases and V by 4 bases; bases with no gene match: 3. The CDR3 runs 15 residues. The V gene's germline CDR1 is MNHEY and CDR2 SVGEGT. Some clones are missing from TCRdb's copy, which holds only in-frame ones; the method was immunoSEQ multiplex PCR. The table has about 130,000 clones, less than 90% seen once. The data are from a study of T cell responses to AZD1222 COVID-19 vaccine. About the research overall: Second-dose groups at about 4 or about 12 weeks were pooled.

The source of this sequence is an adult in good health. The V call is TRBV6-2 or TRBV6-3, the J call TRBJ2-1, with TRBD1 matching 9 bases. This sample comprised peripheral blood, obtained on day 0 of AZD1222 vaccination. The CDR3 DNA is TGTGCCAGCAGTTCGACAGGGGGTACCTACAATGAGCAGTTCTTC. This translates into CASSSTGGTYNEQFF.